The 5 T cell receptor beta chains in this list originate from one sample, sequenced in a study of blood T cell repertoires in COVID-19. Clones were read by immunoSEQ multiplex PCR, and TCRdb kept only the in-frame ones, dropping some. This repertoire shows 300,000 to 400,000 clones, 87% found once; its top ten account for 1%. The sample consisted of peripheral blood. The receptors were gathered from a man aged 50-60 years with active or convalescent COVID-19.

The genes are TRBV6-5 and TRBJ1-4; the D is unclear. The germline gives CDR1 MNHEY, CDR2 SVGAGI. CDR3 size: 11 residues. Trimming took 10 bases from V and 14 from J, leaving 17 bases between them. CDR3 in DNA: TGTGCCACCCGAGGAGGAGCGTGGCTGTTTTTT. As protein: CATRGGAWLFF.

V usage is TRBV5-1 and J usage is TRBJ1-4, with 10 positions matching TRBD1. J was trimmed by 8 bases and V by 4 bases; bases with no gene match: 8. Germline V gives CDR1 SGHRS, CDR2 YFSETQ. The CDR3 contains 15 residues. CDR3 loop: CASSAAGTGAEKLFF. DNA for the CDR3: TGCGCCAGCAGCGCGGCCGGGACAGGGGCCGAAAAACTGTTTTTT.

V and J are TRBV18 and TRBJ1-1; TRBD1 agrees at 9 bases. The germline gives CDR1 KGHSH, CDR2 LQKENI. V was clipped by 2 bases and J by 3 bases; unmatched bases: 4. The CDR3 contains 15 residues. The DNA for the CDR3 is TGTGCCAGCTCACCAGGGACAGGGTCCCACACTGAAGCTTTCTTT. Protein product: CASSPGTGSHTEAFF.

This clone was detected once. The chain combines TRBV12-3 or TRBV12-4 with TRBJ1-5, with D maybe TRBD1 (6 bases). The CDR3 totals 13 residues. The V end was cut by 8 bases, the J end by 1 base, with 9 bases between. CDR3 residues: CASDQGSNQPQHF. The CDR3 coding sequence is TGTGCCAGCGATCAGGGGAGCAATCAGCCCCAGCATTTT.

The chain carries TRBV6-5 and TRBJ2-5; tentatively, D is TRBD1 (6 bases). The V end was cut by 8 bases, the J end by 1 base, with 11 bases between. Germline loops: CDR1 MNHEY, CDR2 SVGAGI. The CDR3 runs to 13 residues. CDR3 nucleotides: TGTGCCAGCTGCCGGGACATCCAAGAGACCCAGTACTTC. Translated, it gives CASCRDIQETQYF.